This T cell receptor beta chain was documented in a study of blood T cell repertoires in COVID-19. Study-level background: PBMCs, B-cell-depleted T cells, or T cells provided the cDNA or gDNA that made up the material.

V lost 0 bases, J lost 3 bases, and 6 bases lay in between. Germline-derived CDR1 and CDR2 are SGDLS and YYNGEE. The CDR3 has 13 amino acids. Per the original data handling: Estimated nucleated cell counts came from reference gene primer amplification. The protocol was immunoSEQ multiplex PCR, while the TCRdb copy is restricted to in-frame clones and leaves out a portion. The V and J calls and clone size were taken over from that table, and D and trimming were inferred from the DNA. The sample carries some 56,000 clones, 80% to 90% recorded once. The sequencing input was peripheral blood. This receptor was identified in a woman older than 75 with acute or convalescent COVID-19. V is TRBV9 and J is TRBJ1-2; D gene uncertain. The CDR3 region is CASSVDVYYGYTF. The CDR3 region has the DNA TGTGCCAGCAGCGTAGATGTCTACTATGGCTACACCTTC.